The sequence of this T cell receptor beta chain was determined in a study of beta chain features in type 1 diabetes. Turning to the study itself: Examination covered around 98 million sorted cells spanning all samples.

All of the isolated RNA was reverse transcribed, so expressed TCRB transcripts were sequenced. Here immunoSEQ multiplex PCR was the method, and the copy in TCRdb shows in-frame clones only, minus some. The sample shows 300,000 to 400,000 clones, roughly 8% of them seen only once. V was pared by 5 bases and J by 4 bases, with 9 bases between. The germline CDR1 and CDR2 sequences are SGHTA and FQGNSA. The CDR3 sequence is 13 residues long. Only a few counts were recorded for this clone. The gene calls are TRBV7-2 and TRBJ1-3; D not certain. Sequenced material: central memory CD4+ T cells from blood. The TCR sequence derives from a woman aged 18-29 years in good health. CDR3 protein: CASSLKYGNTIYF. In DNA, the CDR3 is TGTGCCAGCAGCCTAAAGTACGGAAACACCATATATTTT.